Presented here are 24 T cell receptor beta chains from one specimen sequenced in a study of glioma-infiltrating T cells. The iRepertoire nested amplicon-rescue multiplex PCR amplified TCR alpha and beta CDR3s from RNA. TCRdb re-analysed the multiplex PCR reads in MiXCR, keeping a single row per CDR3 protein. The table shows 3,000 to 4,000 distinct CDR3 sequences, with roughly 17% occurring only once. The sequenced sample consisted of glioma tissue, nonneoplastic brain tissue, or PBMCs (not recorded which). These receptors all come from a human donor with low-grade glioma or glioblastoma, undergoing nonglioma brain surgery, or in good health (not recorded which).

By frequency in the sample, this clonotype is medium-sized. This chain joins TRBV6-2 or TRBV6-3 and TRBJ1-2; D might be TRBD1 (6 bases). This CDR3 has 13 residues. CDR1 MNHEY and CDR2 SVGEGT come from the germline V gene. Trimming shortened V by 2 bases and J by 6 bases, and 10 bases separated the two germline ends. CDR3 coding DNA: TGTGCCAGCAGTTACGCGGGGGCAGATGGCTACACCTTC. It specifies CASSYAGADGYTF.

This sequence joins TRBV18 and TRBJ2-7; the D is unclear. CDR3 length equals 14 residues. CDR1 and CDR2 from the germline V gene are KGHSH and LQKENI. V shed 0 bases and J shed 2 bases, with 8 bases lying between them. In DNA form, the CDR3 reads TGTGCCAGCTCACCACCGGGCCCGGCCTACGAGCAGTACGTC. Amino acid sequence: CASSPPGPAYEQYV.

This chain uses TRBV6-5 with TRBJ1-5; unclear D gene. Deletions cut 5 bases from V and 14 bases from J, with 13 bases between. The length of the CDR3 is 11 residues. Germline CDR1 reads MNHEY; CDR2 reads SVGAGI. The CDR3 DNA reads TGTGCCAGCAGTGCGTATCAGCACAAGCATTTT. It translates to CASSAYQHKHF.

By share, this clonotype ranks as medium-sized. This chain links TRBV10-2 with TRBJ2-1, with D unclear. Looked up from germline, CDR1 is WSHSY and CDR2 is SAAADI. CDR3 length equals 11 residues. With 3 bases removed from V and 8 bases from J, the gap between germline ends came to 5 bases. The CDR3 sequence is CASSELDEQFF. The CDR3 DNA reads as TGCGCCAGCAGTGAACTCGATGAGCAGTTCTTC.

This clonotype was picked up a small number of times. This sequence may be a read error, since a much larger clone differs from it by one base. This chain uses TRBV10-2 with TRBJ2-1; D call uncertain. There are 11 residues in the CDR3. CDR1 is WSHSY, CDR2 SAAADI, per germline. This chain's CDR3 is CASSELDEQLF. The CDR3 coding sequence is TGCGCCAGCAGTGAACTCGATGAGCAGCTCTTC.

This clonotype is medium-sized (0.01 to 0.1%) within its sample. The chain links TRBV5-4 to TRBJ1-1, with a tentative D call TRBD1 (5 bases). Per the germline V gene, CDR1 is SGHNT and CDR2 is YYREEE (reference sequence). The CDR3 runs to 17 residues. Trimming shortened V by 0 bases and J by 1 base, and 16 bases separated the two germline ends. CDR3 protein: CASSLGGRGFGNTEAFF. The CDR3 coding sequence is TGTGCCAGCAGCTTGGGCGGCCGGGGGTTCGGGAACACTGAAGCTTTCTTT. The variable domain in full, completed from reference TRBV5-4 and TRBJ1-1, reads ETGVTQSPTHLIKTRGQQVTLRCSSQSGHNTVSWYQQALGQGPQFIFQYYREEENGRGNFPPRFSGLQFPNYSSELNVNALELDDSALYLCASSLGGRGFGNTEAFFGQGTRLTVV.

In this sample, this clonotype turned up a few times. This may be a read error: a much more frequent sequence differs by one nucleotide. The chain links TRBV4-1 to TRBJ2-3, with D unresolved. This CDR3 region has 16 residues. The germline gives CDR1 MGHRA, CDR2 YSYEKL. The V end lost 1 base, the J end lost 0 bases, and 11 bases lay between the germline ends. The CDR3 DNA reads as TGCGCCAGCAGCCAAGGTGCGGTAACTAGCACAGATACGCAGTATTTT. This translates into CASSQGAVTSTDTQYF.

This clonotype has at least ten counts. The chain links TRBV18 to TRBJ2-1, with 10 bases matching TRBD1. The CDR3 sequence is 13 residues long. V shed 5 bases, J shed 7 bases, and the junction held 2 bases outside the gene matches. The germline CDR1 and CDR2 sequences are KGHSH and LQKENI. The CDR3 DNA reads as TGTGCCAGCTCATCGGGACAGGGGAATGAGCAGTTCTTC. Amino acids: CASSSGQGNEQFF.

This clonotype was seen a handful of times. CDR3 sequence reads: CASSSTGTGVDGYTF. The CDR3 DNA reads as TGTGCCAGCAGCTCGACCGGGACAGGGGTTGATGGCTACACCTTC. The J gene is TRBJ1-2, the V gene TRBV13, with 10 bases fitting TRBD1. J gave up 6 bases and V 4 bases, and 8 bases lay outside the gene matches. This CDR3 has 15 amino acids. Germline lookup yields CDR1 PRHDT and CDR2 FYEKMQ (reference sequence).

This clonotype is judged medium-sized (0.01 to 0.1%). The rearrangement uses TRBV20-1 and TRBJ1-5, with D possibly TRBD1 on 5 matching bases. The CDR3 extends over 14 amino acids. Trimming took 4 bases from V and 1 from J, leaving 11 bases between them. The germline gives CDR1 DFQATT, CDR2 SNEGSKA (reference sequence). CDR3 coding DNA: TGCAGTGCTACCCGCGGGGGAAGCAATCAGCCCCAGCATTTT. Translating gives CSATRGGSNQPQHF.

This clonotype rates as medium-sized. DNA for the CDR3: TGTGCCATCAGTGAGTCGGGTATGAACACTGAAGCTTTCTTT. Its protein product is CAISESGMNTEAFF. The chain joins TRBV10-3 to TRBJ1-1; D call uncertain. Germline CDR1 and CDR2: ENHRY and SYGVKD. There are 14 residues in the CDR3. V was cut by 0 bases and J by 0 bases, with 5 bases left in between.

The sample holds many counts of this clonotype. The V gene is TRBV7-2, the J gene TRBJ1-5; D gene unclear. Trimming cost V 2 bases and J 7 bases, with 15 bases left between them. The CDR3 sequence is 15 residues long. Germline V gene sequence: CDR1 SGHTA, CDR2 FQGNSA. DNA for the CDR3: TGTGCCAGCAGCTTATATGGTGGGTTAGACCAGCCCCAGCATTTT. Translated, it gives CASSLYGGLDQPQHF.

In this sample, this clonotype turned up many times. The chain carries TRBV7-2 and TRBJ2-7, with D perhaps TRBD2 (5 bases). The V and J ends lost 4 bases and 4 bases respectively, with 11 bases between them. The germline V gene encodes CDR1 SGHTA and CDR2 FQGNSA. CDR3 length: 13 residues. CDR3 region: CASSSSTGYEQYV. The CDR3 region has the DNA TGTGCCAGCAGCTCATCAACGGGGTACGAGCAGTACGTC.

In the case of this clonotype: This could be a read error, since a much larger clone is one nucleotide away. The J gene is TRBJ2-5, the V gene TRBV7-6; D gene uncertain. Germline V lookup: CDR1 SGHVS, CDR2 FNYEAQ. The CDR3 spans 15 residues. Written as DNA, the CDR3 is TGTGCTAGCAGCCCAGCTTGGTGGGAACAAGAGACCCAGTACTTC. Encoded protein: CASSPAWWEQETQYF.

CDR3 bases: TGTGCCAGCAGGGGCCGAAAGCGAACTAATGAAAAACTGTTTTTT. This encodes CASRGRKRTNEKLFF. The rearrangement links TRBV13 to TRBJ1-4; no reliable D call. The length of the CDR3 is 15 residues. In germline, CDR1 is PRHDT, CDR2 FYEKMQ (reference sequence). V lost 6 bases to trimming and J lost 1 base, with 12 bases between them.

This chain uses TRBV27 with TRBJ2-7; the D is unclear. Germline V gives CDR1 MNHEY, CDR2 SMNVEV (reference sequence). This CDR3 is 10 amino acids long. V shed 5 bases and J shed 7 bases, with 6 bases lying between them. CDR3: CASSQWEQYV. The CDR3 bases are TGTGCCAGCAGTCAATGGGAGCAGTACGTC.

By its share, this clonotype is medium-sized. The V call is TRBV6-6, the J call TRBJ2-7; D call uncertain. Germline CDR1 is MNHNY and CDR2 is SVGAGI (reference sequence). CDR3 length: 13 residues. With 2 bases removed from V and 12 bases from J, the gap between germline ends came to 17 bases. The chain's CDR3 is CASSYQRQDALYV. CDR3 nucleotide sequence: TGTGCCAGCAGTTACCAGAGGCAGGACGCCTTGTACGTC.

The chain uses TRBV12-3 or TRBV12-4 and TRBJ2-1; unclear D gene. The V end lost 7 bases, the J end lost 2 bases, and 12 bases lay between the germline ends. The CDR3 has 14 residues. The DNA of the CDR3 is TGTGCCAGCAACCCGGCGGATCCCTACAATGAGCAGTTCTTC. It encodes CASNPADPYNEQFF.

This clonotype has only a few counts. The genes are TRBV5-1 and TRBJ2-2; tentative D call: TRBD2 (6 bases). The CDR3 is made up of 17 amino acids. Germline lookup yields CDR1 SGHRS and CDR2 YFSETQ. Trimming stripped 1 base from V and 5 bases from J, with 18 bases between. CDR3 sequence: CASSLSGGSSSTGELFF. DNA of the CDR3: TGCGCCAGCAGCTTGTCCGGGGGAAGCTCCTCTACCGGGGAGCTGTTTTTT.

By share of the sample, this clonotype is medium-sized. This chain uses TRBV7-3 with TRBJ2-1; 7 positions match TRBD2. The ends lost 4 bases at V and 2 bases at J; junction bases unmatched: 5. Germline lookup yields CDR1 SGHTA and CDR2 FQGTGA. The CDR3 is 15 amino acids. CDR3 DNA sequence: TGTGCCAGCAGCTCTCTGGGACTAACCTACAATGAGCAGTTCTTC. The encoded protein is CASSSLGLTYNEQFF.

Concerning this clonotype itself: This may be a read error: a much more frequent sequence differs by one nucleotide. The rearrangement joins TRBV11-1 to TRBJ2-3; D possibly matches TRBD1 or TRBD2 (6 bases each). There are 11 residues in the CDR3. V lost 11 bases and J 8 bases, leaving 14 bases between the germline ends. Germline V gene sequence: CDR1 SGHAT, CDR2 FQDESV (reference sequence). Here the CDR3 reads CAVEGGGTQYF. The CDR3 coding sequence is TGTGCCGTCGAGGGGGGAGGTACGCAGTATTTT.

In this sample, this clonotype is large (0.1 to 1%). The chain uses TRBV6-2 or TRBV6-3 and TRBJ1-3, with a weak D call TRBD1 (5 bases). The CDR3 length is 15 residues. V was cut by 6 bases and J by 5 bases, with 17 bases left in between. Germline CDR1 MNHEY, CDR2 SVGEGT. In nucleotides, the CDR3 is TGTGCCAGCAGATTCGATGGGACCGATCGAAACACCATATATTTT. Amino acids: CASRFDGTDRNTIYF.

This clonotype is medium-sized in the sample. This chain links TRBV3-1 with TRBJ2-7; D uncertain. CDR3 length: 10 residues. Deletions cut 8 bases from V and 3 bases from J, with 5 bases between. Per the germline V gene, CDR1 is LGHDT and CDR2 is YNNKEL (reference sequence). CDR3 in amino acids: CASGNYEQYV. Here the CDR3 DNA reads TGTGCCAGCGGGAACTACGAGCAGTACGTC.

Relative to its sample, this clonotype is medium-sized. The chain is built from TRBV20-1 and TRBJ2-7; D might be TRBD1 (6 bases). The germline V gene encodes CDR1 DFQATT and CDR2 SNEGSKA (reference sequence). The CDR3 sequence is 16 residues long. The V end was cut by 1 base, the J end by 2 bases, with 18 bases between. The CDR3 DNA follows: TGCAGTGCTAGAGGGGCGGACGGGACAAACCCCTACGAGCAGTACGTC. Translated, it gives CSARGADGTNPYEQYV.